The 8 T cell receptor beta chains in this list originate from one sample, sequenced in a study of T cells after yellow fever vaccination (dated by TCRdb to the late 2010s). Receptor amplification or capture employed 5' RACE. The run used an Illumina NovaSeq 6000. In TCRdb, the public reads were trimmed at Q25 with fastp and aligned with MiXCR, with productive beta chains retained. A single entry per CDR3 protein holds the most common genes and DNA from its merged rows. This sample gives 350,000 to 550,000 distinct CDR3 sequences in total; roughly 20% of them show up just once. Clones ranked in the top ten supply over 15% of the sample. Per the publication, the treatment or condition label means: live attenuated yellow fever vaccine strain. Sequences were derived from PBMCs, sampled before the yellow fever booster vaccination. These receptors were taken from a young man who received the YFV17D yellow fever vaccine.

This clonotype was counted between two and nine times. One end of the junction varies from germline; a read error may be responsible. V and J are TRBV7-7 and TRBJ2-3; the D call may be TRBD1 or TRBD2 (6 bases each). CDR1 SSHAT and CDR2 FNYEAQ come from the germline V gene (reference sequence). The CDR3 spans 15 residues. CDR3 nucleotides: TGTGCTAGCAGCTTAGCTCCGGGGGCTCAAGATACGCAGTATTTT. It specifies CASSLAPGAQDTQYF.

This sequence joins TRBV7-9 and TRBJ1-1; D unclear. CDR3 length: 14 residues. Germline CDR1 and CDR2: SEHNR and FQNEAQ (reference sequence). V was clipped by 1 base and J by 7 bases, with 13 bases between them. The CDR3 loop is CASSLGGFYDEAFF. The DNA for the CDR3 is TGTGCCAGCAGCTTAGGAGGGTTTTACGATGAAGCTTTCTTT.

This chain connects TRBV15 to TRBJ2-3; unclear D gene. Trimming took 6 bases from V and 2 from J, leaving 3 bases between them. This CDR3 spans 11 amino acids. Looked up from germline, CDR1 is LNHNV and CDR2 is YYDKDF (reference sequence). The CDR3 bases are TGTGCCACCAGAGCCACAGATACGCAGTATTTT. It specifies CATRATDTQYF. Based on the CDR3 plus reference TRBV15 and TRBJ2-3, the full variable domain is DAMVIQNPRYQVTQFGKPVTLSCSQTLNHNVMYWYQQKSSQAPKLLFHYYDKDFNNEADTPDNFQSRRPNTSFCFLDIRSPGLGDTAMYLCATRATDTQYFGPGTRLTVL.

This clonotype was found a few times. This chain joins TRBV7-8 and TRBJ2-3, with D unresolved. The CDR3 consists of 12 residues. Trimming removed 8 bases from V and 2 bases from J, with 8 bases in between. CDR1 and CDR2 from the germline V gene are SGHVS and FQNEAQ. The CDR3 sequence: CASRLLTDTQYF. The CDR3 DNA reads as TGTGCCAGCCGCCTACTCACAGATACGCAGTATTTT.

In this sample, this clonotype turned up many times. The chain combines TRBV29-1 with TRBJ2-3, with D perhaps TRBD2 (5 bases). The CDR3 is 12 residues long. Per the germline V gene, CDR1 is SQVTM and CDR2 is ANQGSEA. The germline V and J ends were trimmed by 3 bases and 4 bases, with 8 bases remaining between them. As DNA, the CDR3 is TGCAGCGTTGACGAGGGCGCAGATACGCAGTATTTT. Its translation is CSVDEGADTQYF.

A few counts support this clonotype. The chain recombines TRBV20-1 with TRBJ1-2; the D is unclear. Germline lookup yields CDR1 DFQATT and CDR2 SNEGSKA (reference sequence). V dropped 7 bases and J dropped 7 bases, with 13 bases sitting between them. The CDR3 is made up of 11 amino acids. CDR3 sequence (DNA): TGCAGTGTTGCGCCTGATTTTGGCTACACCTTC. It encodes CSVAPDFGYTF.

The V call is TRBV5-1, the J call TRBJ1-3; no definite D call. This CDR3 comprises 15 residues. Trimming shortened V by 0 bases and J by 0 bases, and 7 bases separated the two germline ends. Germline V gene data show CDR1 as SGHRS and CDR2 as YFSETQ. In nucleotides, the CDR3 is TGCGCCAGCAGCTTGGATATGGGCTCTGGAAACACCATATATTTT. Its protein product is CASSLDMGSGNTIYF.

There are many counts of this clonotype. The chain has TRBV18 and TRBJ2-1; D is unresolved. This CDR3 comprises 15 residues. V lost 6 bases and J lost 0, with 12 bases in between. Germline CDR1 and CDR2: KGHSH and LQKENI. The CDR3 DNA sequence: TGTGCCAGCTCTCCGGACGGGTCCTCCTACAATGAGCAGTTCTTC. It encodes CASSPDGSSYNEQFF.